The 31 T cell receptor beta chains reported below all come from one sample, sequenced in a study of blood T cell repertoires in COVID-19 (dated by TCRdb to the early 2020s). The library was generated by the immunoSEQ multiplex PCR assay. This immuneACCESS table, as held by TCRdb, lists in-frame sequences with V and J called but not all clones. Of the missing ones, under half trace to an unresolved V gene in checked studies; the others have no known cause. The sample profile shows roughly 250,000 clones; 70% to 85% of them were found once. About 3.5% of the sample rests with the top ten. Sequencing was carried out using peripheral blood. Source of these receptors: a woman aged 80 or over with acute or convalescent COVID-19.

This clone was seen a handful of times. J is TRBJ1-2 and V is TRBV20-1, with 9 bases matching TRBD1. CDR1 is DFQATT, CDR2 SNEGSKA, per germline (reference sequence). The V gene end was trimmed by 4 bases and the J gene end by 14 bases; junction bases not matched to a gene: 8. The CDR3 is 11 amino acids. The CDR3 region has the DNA TGCAGTGCTAATTTGGACAGGGGAGGAACCTTC. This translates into CSANLDRGGTF.

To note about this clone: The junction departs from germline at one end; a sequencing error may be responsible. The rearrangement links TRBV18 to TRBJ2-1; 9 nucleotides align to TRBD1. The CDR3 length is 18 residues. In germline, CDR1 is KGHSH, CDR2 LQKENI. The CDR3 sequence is CANSPRDRVVGSYNEQFF. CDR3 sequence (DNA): TGTGCCAACTCACCACGGGACAGGGTGGTCGGTTCCTACAATGAGCAGTTCTTC.

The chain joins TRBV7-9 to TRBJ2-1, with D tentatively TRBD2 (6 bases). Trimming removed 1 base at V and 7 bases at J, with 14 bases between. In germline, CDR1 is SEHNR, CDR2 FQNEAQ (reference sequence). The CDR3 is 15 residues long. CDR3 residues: CASSLGGVGGNEQFF. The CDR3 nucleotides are TGTGCCAGCAGCTTAGGGGGAGTAGGAGGGAATGAGCAGTTCTTC.

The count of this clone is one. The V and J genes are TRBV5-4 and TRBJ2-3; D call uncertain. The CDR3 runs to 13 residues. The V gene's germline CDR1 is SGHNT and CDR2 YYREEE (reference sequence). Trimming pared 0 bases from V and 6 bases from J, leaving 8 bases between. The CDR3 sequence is CASSLVSGDTQYF. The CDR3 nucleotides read TGTGCCAGCAGCTTGGTTTCCGGGGATACGCAGTATTTT.

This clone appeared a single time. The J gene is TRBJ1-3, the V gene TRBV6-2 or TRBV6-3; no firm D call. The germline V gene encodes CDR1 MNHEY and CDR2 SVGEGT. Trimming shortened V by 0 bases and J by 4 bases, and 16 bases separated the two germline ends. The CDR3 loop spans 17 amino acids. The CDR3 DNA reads TGTGCCAGCAGTTACTCGACGTTACGGAGTCTCGGAAACACCATATATTTT. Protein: CASSYSTLRSLGNTIYF.

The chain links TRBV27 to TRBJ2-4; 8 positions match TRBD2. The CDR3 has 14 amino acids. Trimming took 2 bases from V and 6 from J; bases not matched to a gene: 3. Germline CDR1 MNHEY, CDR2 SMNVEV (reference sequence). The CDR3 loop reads CASSLTLAGNIQYF. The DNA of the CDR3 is TGTGCCAGCAGTTTAACGCTAGCGGGAAACATTCAGTACTTC.

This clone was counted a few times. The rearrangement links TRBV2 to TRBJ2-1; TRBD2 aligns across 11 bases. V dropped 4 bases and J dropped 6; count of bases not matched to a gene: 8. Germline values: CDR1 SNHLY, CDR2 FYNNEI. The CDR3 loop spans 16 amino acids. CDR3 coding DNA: TGTGCCAGCAGTGGAGGCCTAGCGGGAGGAGGCAATGAGCAGTTCTTC. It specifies CASSGGLAGGGNEQFF.

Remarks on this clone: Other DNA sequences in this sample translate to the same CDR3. The CDR3 region has the DNA TGTGCCAGCAGCCAAGGGGGGGGGACTGAAGCTTTCTTT. Amino acids: CASSQGGGTEAFF. V is TRBV3-1 (or the pseudogene TRBV3-2) and J is TRBJ1-1; D perhaps matches TRBD1 (5 bases). Germline V gene data show CDR1 as LGHDT and CDR2 as YNNKEL (reference sequence). This CDR3 has 13 residues. Trimming removed 1 base from V and 5 bases from J, with 8 bases in between.

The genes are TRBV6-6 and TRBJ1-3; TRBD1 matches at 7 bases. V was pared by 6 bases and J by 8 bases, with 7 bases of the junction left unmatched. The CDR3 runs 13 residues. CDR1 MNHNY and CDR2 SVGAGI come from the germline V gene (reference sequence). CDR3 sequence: CASSRQGWDTIYF. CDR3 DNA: TGTGCCAGCAGCCGACAGGGCTGGGACACCATATATTTT.

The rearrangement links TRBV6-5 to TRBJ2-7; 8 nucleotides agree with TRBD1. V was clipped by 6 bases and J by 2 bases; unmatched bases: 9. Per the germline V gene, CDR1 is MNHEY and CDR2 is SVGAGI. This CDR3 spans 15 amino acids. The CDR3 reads CASRLIGQGPYEQYF. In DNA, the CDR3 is TGTGCCAGCAGGCTCATAGGACAGGGTCCCTACGAGCAGTACTTC.

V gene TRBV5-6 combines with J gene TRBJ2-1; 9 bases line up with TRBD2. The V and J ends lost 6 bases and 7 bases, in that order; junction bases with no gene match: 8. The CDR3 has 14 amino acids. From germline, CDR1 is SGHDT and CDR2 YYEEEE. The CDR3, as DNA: TGTGCCAGCACCCTACGACTAGCGGCAAATGAGCAGTTCTTC. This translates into CASTLRLAANEQFF.

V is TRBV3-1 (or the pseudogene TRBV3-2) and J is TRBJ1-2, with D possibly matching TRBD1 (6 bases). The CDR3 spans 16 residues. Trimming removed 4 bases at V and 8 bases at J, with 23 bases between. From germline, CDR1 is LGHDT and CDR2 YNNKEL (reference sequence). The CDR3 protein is CASSPHGGGAVEGYTF. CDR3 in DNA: TGTGCCAGCAGCCCCCACGGGGGGGGCGCGGTTGAAGGCTACACCTTC.

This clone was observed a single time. The CDR3 DNA reads as TGCGCCAGCAGCTTTGACACCTCCTATAATTCACCCCTCCACTTT. Amino acid sequence: CASSFDTSYNSPLHF. The rearrangement links TRBV5-1 to TRBJ1-6; D gene unclear. V lost 2 bases and J 0 bases, leaving 6 bases between the germline ends. CDR3 length: 15 amino acids. Germline CDR1 SGHRS, CDR2 YFSETQ.

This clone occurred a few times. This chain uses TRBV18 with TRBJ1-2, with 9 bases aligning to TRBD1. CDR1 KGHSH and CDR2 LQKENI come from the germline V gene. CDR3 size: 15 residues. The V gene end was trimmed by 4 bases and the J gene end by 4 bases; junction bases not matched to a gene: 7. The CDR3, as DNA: TGTGCCAGCTCACAATCCGGGACAGGGCCCTATGGCTACACCTTC. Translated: CASSQSGTGPYGYTF. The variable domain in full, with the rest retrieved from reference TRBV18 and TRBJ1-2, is NAGVMQNPRHLVRRRGQEARLRCSPMKGHSHVYWYRQLPEEGLKFMVYLQKENIIDESGMPKERFSAEFPKEGPSILRIQQVVRGDSAAYFCASSQSGTGPYGYTFGSGTRLTVV.

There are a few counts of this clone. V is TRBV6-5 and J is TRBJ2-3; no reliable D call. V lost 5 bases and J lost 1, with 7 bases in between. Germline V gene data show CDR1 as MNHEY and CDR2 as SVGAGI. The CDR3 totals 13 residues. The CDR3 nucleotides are TGTGCCAGCAGTAGCCCCGGCACAGATACGCAGTATTTT. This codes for CASSSPGTDTQYF.

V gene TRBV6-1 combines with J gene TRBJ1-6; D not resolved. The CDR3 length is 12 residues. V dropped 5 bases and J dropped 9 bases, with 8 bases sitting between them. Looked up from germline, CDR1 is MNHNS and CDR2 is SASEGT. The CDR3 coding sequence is TGTGCCAGCAGTTATCAGCGTTCACCCCTCCACTTT. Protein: CASSYQRSPLHF.

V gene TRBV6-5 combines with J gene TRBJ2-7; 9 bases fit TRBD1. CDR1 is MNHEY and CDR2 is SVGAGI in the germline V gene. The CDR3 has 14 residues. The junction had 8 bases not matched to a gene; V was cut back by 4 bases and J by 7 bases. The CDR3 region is CASSSGTGSREQYF. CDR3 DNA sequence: TGTGCCAGCAGTTCCGGGACAGGGTCGAGGGAGCAGTACTTC.

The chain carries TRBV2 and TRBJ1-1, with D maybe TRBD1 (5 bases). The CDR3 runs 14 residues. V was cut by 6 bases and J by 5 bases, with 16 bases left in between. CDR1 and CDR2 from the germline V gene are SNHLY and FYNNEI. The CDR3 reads CASSGFSGGTEAFF. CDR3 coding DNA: TGTGCCAGCAGCGGGTTCAGCGGGGGTACTGAAGCTTTCTTT.

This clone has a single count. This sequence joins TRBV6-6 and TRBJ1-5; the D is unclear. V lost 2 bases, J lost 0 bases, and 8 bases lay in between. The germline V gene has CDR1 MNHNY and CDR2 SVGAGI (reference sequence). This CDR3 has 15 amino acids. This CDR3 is CASSYRHSSNQPQHF. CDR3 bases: TGTGCCAGCAGTTACAGACACTCTAGCAATCAGCCCCAGCATTTT.

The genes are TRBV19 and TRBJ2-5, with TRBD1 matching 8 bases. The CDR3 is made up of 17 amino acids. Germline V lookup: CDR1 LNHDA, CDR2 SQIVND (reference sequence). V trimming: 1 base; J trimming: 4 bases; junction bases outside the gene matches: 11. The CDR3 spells CASSIGSGQGVRETQYF. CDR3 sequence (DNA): TGTGCCAGTAGTATAGGGTCTGGACAGGGCGTCCGAGAGACCCAGTACTTC.

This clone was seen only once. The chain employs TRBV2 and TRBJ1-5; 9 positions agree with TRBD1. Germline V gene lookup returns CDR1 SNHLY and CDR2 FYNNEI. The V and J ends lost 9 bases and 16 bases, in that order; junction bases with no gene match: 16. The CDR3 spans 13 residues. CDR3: CASRQGVLHLLHF. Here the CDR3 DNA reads TGTGCCAGTAGACAGGGGGTCCTACACCTCCTTCATTTT.

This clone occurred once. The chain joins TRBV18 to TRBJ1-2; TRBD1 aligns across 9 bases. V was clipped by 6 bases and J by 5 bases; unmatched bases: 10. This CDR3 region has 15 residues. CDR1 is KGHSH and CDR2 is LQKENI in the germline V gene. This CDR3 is CASSKGQGPLYGYTF. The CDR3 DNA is TGTGCCAGCTCGAAGGGACAGGGACCCCTGTATGGCTACACCTTC.

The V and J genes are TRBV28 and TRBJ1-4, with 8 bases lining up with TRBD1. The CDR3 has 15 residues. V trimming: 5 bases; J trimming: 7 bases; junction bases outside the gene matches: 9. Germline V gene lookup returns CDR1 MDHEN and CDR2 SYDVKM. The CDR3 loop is CASSTQGALSEKLFF. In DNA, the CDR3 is TGTGCCAGCAGTACTCAGGGGGCTTTGAGTGAAAAACTGTTTTTT.

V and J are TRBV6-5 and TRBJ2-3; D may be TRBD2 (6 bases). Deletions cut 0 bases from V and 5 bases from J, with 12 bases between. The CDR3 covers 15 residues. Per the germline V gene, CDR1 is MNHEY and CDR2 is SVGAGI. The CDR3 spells CASSYSMGRGDTQYF. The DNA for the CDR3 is TGTGCCAGCAGTTACTCGATGGGGCGGGGAGATACGCAGTATTTT.

CDR3 in DNA: TGTGCCAGCGGGAGGACAGGCGGGGAGACCCAGTACTTC. Protein sequence: CASGRTGGETQYF. V usage is TRBV6-5 and J usage is TRBJ2-5; D possibly corresponds to TRBD1 (7 bases). Trimming took off 8 bases at V and 5 bases at J, with 15 bases between the two ends. The germline V gene has CDR1 MNHEY and CDR2 SVGAGI. The CDR3 extends over 13 amino acids.

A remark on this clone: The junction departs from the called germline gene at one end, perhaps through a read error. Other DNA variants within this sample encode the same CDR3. The DNA for the CDR3 is TGTGCCAGCTCTCCACCCTCAGGTGAGCAGTTCTTC. The encoded protein is CASSPPSGEQFF. This chain uses TRBV18 with TRBJ2-1, with D unresolved. This CDR3 is 12 amino acids long. CDR1 is KGHSH and CDR2 is LQKENI in the germline V gene. Variable domain in full (rest from reference TRBV18 and TRBJ2-1): NAGVMQNPRHLVRRRGQEARLRCSPMKGHSHVYWYRQLPEEGLKFMVYLQKENIIDESGMPKERFSAEFPKEGPSILRIQQVVRGDSAAYFCASSPPSGEQFFGPGTRLTVL.

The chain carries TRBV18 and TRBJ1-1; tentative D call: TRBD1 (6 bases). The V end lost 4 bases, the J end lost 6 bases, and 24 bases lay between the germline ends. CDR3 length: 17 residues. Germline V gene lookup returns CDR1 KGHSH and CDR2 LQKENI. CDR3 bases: TGTGCCAGCTCACGGGGGGCCGCGGGGGTTGATTTCGCTGAAGCTTTCTTT. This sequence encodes CASSRGAAGVDFAEAFF.

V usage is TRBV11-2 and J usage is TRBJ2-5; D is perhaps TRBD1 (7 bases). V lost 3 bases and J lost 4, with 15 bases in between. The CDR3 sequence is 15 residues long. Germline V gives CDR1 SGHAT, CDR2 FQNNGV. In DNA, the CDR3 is TGTGCCAGCAGCTTTATGACAGGGAGGTCAGAGACCCAGTACTTC. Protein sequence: CASSFMTGRSETQYF.

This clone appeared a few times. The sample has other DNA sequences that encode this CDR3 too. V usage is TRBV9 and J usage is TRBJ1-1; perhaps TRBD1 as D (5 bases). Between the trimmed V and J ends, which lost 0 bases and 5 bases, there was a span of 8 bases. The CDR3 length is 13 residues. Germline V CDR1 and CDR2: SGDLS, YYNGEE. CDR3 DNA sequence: TGTGCCAGCAGCGTAGAAACAGGTACTGAAGCTTTCTTT. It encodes CASSVETGTEAFF.

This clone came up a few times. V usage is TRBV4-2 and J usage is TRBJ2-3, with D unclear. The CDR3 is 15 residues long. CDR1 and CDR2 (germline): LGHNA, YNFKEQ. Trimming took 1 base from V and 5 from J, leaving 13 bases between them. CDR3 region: CASSQANHNLDTQYF. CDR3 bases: TGTGCCAGCAGCCAAGCGAACCATAACTTAGATACGCAGTATTTT.

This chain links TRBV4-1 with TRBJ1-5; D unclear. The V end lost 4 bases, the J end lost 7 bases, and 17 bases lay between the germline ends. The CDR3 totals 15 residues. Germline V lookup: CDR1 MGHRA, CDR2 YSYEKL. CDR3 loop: CASSRELKNLQPQHF. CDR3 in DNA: TGCGCCAGCAGCCGAGAGCTAAAGAACCTCCAGCCCCAGCATTTT.